The clone carrying this T cell receptor (beta chain) was seen only once. Antigen specificity is unknown. This sample was taken from a study of T cell responses to AZD1222 COVID-19 vaccine. Produced via immunoSEQ multiplex PCR; TCRdb's table is partial and in-frame only. This table holds 150,000 to 200,000 clones, 85% to 95% found once. Study findings and constraints: Donors skewed white British and female; clonal diversity was possibly underestimated. Repertoires were obtained only post-peak T cell response. Nearly half of spike-specific TCRs reportedly target variant regions that are unmutated in the B.1.351 and B.1.1.7 variants. Dominant CD4 TCR responses targeted spike regions 160-218 and 743-854.

This CDR3 is 15 amino acids long. Germline V lookup: CDR1 MNHEY, CDR2 SMNVEV (reference sequence). Trimming removed 8 bases from V and 8 bases from J; junction bases left unmatched: 11. The receptor's source is an adult in good health. The source material was peripheral blood, sampled on day 0 of AZD1222 vaccination. The chain uses TRBV27 and TRBJ2-1, with 11 bases fitting TRBD2. CDR3: CASSLAGGLGDEQFF. The CDR3 nucleotides read TGTGCCAGCTCCTTAGCGGGAGGGCTTGGGGATGAGCAGTTCTTC.